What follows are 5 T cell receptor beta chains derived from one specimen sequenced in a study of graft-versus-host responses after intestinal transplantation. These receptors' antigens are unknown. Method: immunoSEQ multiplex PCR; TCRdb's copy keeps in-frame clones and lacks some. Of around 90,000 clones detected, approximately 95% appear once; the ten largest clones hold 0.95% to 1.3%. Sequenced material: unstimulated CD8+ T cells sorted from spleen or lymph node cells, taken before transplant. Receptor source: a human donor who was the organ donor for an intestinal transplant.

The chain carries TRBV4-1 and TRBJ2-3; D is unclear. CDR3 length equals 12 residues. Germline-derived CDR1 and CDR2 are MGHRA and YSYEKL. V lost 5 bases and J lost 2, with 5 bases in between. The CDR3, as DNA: TGCGCCAGCAGCTCATTCACAGATACGCAGTATTTT. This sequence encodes CASSSFTDTQYF.

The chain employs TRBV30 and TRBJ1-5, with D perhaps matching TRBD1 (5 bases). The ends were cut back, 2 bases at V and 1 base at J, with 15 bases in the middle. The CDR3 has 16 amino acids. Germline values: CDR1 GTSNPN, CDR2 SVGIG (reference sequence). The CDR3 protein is CAWSIPRGGSNQPQHF. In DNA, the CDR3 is TGTGCCTGGAGTATACCCCGCGGGGGAAGCAATCAGCCCCAGCATTTT.

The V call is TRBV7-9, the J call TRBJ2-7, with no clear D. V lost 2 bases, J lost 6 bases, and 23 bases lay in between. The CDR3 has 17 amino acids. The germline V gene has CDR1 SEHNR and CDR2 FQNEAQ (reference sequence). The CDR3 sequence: CASSLTKEWVPSGEQYF. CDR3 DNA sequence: TGTGCCAGCAGCTTAACAAAGGAGTGGGTCCCCTCTGGCGAGCAGTACTTC.

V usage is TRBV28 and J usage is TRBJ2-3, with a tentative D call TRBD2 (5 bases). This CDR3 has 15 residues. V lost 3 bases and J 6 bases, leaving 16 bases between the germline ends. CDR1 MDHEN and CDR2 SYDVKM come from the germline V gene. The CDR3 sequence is CASSLEPEETDTQYF. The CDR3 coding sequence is TGTGCCAGCAGTTTGGAGCCGGAGGAGACGGATACGCAGTATTTT.

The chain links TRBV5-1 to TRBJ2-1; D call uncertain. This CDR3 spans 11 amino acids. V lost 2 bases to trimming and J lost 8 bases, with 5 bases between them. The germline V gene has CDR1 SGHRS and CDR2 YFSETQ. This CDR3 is CASSFSHEQFF. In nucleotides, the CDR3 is TGCGCCAGCAGCTTTAGCCATGAGCAGTTCTTC.